This T cell receptor (beta chain) was retrieved from a study of blood T cell repertoires in COVID-19. Sequenced by immunoSEQ multiplex PCR; TCRdb stores in-frame clones only, minus some. In the table there are a few hundred thousand clones, approximately 92% of which are singletons. Unmatched junction bases numbered 7, after V lost 6 bases and J lost 7 bases. From germline, CDR1 is ENHRY and CDR2 SYGVKD. The CDR3 spans 14 residues. In terms of age and location, participants ranged from about 18 to 89 years and lived in around 22 US areas. Participants had their cohort set by participant-reported clinical history. What the recovered Cohort 3 donors had was two negative PCRs, clearance, or symptom resolution.

This chain uses TRBV10-3 with TRBJ1-5; 9 bases line up with TRBD1. The origin of this receptor is a man aged 25 to 40 who had recovered from COVID-19. Specimen: PBMCs or T cells enriched from blood (not recorded which). CDR3 sequence reads: CAISDRGVEQPQHF. The DNA of the CDR3 is TGTGCCATCAGCGACAGGGGGGTCGAACAGCCCCAGCATTTT.